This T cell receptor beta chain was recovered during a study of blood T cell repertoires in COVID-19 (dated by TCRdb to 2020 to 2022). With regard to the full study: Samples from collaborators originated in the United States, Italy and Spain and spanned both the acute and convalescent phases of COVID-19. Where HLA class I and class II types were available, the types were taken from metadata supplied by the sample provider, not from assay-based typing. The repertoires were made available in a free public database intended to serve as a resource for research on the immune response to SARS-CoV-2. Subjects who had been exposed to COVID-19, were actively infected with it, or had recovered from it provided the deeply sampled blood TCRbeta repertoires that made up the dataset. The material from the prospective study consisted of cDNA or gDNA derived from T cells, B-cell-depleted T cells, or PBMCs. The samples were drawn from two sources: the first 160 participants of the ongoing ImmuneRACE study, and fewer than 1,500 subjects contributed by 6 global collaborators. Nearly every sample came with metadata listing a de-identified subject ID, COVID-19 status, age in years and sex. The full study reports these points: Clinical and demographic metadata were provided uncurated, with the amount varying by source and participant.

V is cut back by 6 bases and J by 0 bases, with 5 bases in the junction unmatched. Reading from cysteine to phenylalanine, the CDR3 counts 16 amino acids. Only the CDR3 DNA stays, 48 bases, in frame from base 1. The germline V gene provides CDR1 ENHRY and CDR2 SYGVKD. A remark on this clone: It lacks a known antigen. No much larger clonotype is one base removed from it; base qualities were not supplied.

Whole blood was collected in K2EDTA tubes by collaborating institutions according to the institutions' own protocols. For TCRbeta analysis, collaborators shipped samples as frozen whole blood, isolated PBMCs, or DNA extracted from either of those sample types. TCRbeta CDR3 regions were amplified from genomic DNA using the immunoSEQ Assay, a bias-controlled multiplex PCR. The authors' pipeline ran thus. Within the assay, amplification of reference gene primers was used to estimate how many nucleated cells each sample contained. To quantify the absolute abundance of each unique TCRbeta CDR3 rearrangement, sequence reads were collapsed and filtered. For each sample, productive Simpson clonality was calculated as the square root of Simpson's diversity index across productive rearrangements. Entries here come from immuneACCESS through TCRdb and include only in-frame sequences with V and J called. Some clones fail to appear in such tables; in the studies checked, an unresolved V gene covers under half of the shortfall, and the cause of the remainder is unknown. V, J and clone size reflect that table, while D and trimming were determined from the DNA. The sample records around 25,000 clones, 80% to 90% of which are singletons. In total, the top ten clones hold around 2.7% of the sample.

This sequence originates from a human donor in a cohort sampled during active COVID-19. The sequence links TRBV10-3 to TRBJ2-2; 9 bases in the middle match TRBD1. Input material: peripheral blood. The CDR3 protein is CAIREQGAANTGELFF. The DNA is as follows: TGTGCCATCAGGGAACAGGGGGCAGCGAACACCGGGGAGCTGTTTTTT.